This T cell receptor beta chain emerged from a study of early stage breast cancer tumors. Study-wide results and limits: Tumors had roughly 2.3-fold higher T cell density and higher clonality than adjacent normal breast tissue. Tumor and normal breast were distinguished via blood comparison in most of the 16 patients. Bulk DNA sequencing of unsorted cells missed chain pairing and markers.

Repertoires were generated with immunoSEQ multiplex PCR, while TCRdb's copy carries only in-frame clones and drops some. The sample carries over 25,000 clones, 72% recorded once. The CDR3 runs 14 residues. Germline assignment: CDR1 MNHNS and CDR2 SASEGT. V lost 1 base and J 1 base, leaving 7 bases between the germline ends. Note on this clone: What it binds is not known.

Sequences were obtained from blood. This chain connects TRBV6-1 to TRBJ1-1, with D unclear. The sequence was collected from a person between 45 and 65 years old with breast cancer. This CDR3 is CASSEGVENTEAFF. In DNA form, the CDR3 reads TGTGCCAGCAGTGAAGGGGTAGAGAACACTGAAGCTTTCTTT.